This TCR beta chain was recorded in a study of cytomegalovirus exposure and HLA in healthy donors. Overall study context: Early released data comprised approximately 85 million unique TCRs from HLA-typed donors.

Study-wide points: Confirmation in vitro established that a few CMV-associated chains were specific for CMV antigens.

Worth noting for this clone: Its antigen is not known.

Donors had nominal health at sampling but likely had unrecorded immune exposures. The V end lost 2 bases, the J end lost 2 bases, and 14 bases lay between the germline ends. Germline V lookup: CDR1 MDHEN, CDR2 SYDVKM. The CDR3 length is 16 residues. The PCR employed 60 Vbeta primers together with 13 Jbeta primers. In the source study's methods: A later analysis tallied about 80 million unique TCR beta chains, about 9.9 million of them shared. Sequencing was performed with immunoSEQ multiplex PCR; in TCRdb, only in-frame clones are kept and a portion is missing. V and J calls and clone size come straight from that table; D and trimming were deduced from the DNA. The sample carries about 140,000 clones, less than 85% recorded once.

The sequencing input was PBMCs. This TCR was recovered from a man in his forties or fifties in good health and CMV-seronegative. J is TRBJ2-3 and V is TRBV28; a possible D gene is TRBD2 (6 bases). CDR3 in amino acids: CASSLLGGGDTDTQYF. The CDR3 DNA follows: TGTGCCAGCAGTTTACTTGGCGGAGGGGACACAGATACGCAGTATTTT.